This entry features one T cell receptor beta chain sequence. This sample is drawn from a study of blood T cells in healthy people across ages. A sample-barcoded 5' primer and a J-beta primer mix were used in a second PCR of roughly 6 to 11 cycles. TCRdb re-analysed the 5' RACE reads in MiXCR, keeping a single row per CDR3 protein. The profile covers 750,000 to 850,000 distinct CDR3 sequences, with 20% to 25% appearing a single time and under 4.5% taken by the ten largest. The CDR3 length is 17 residues. Germline V gene sequence: CDR1 SGHTA, CDR2 FQGNSA. Trimming cost V 4 bases and J 3 bases; bases outside gene matches: 7. These sequences were also reported in another study, on T cells of mothers and their children. As that study records: A few healthy Caucasian mothers and their six children donated.

The source material was blood. The chain carries TRBV7-2 and TRBJ2-5; TRBD2 aligns across 14 bases. The receptor comes from a boy aged 5-17 years in good health. The CDR3 coding sequence is TGTGCCAGCAGCTCCGGACTAGCGGGGGGACTGGAAGAGACCCAGTACTTC. It yields the protein CASSSGLAGGLEETQYF.